What follows are 24 T cell receptor beta chains derived from one specimen sequenced in a study of PD-L1 blockade in urothelial cancer. Repertoires were generated with immunoSEQ multiplex PCR, while TCRdb's copy carries only in-frame clones and drops some. The sample has 14,000 to 15,000 clones, more than 75% seen once; the top ten hold roughly 15%. The sequenced sample was PBMCs, obtained around atezolizumab (anti-PD-L1) treatment. The receptors stem from a man aged 70-80 years with urothelial cancer.

The chain employs TRBV7-8 and TRBJ2-7, with TRBD2 matching over 10 bases. V was pared by 5 bases and J by 4 bases, with 5 bases of the junction left unmatched. The CDR3 totals 14 residues. CDR1 is SGHVS, CDR2 FQNEAQ, per germline. The CDR3 protein is CASSILAGDYEQYF. CDR3 DNA: TGTGCCAGCAGCATTCTAGCGGGGGATTACGAGCAGTACTTC.

V is TRBV27 and J is TRBJ2-3; 12 nucleotides agree with TRBD2. Germline trimming cut 6 bases from V and 5 bases from J; bases unmatched to any gene: 12. Germline CDR1 reads MNHEY; CDR2 reads SMNVEV (reference sequence). This CDR3 spans 17 amino acids. The CDR3 sequence: CASSRSPSGGAEDTQYF. The CDR3 DNA reads as TGTGCCAGCAGCCGAAGTCCTAGCGGGGGGGCTGAAGATACGCAGTATTTT.

This chain uses TRBV5-1 with TRBJ2-7; TRBD1 aligns across 9 bases. Germline trimming cut 3 bases from V and 3 bases from J; bases unmatched to any gene: 7. This CDR3 comprises 15 residues. Germline assignment: CDR1 SGHRS and CDR2 YFSETQ. The CDR3: CASSSLTGGDYEQYF. The CDR3 DNA is TGCGCCAGCAGCTCCTTGACAGGGGGGGACTACGAGCAGTACTTC. Full variable domain (remainder filled in from reference TRBV5-1 and TRBJ2-7): KAGVTQTPRYLIKTRGQQVTLSCSPISGHRSVSWYQQTPGQGLQFLFEYFSETQRNKGNFPGRFSGRQFSNSRSEMNVSTLELGDSALYLCASSSLTGGDYEQYFGPGTRLTVT.

The chain combines TRBV7-6 with TRBJ2-1; TRBD2 matches 8 bases. Trimming cost V 8 bases and J 10 bases; bases outside gene matches: 10. Germline CDR1 is SGHVS and CDR2 is FNYEAQ. This CDR3 has 13 residues. The CDR3 region is CASGSGGEKEQFF. CDR3 in DNA: TGTGCCAGCGGGAGCGGGGGAGAAAAAGAGCAGTTCTTC.

The DNA of the CDR3 is TGTGCCAGCAGTGACACTAGGGCCGGGACAGATTATAACTATGGCTACACCTTC. Its protein is CASSDTRAGTDYNYGYTF. The chain combines TRBV25-1 with TRBJ1-2, with 7 bases fitting TRBD1. Germline CDR1 is MGHDK and CDR2 is SYGVNS. V was clipped by 3 bases and J by 1 base; unmatched bases: 14. CDR3 size: 18 residues.

V and J are TRBV30 and TRBJ2-7; the D gene is possibly TRBD1 (6 bases). Germline V gene data show CDR1 as GTSNPN and CDR2 as SVGIG (reference sequence). The CDR3 is made up of 14 amino acids. V lost 2 bases to trimming and J lost 6 bases, with 17 bases between them. The CDR3 bases are TGTGCCTGGAGTTTGGGGGCGATCCCCACCGAGCAGTACTTC. This gives the protein CAWSLGAIPTEQYF.

This chain links TRBV5-6 with TRBJ2-3, with TRBD2 matching over 11 bases. This CDR3 is built from 18 residues. V gave up 5 bases and J gave up 0 bases; unmatched junction bases: 11. Per the germline V gene, CDR1 is SGHDT and CDR2 is YYEEEE. The CDR3 region is CASRKLAGALTSTDTQYF. The CDR3 coding sequence is TGTGCCAGCAGAAAACTAGCGGGGGCCCTTACTAGCACAGATACGCAGTATTTT.

The rearrangement links TRBV5-1 to TRBJ2-7, with D maybe TRBD1 (6 bases). This CDR3 contains 15 residues. V dropped 1 base and J dropped 3 bases, with 14 bases sitting between them. CDR1 and CDR2 from the germline V gene are SGHRS and YFSETQ. The chain's CDR3 is CASSLFPRTVYEQYF. The CDR3 nucleotides are TGCGCCAGCAGCTTGTTTCCCCGGACAGTCTACGAGCAGTACTTC.

The table lists this clone with a count of one. A read error may account for a junction end that differs from germline. The genes are TRBV7-9 and TRBJ2-1; 11 bases agree with TRBD2. Germline V gives CDR1 SEHNR, CDR2 FQNEAQ (reference sequence). The CDR3 contains 16 residues. CDR3: CASSLRLAGGYSEQFF. CDR3 sequence (DNA): TGTGCCAGCAGCTTGAGGCTAGCGGGGGGTTACAGTGAGCAGTTCTTC. Drawing the rest from reference TRBV7-9 and TRBJ2-1, the complete variable domain is DTGVSQNPRHKITKRGQNVTFRCDPISEHNRLYWYRQTLGQGPEFLTYFQNEAQLEKSRLLSDRFSAERPKGSFSTLEIQRTEQGDSAMYLCASSLRLAGGYSEQFFGPGTRLTVL.

The chain recombines TRBV19 with TRBJ2-2; D is unclear. Germline values: CDR1 LNHDA, CDR2 SQIVND (reference sequence). Trimming cost V 6 bases and J 4 bases, with 9 bases left between them. The CDR3 runs to 13 residues. DNA for the CDR3: TGTGCCAGTAGCGCTCGAGGCACCGGGGAGCTGTTTTTT. Translating it yields CASSARGTGELFF. Full variable domain (remainder filled in from reference TRBV19 and TRBJ2-2): DGGITQSPKYLFRKEGQNVTLSCEQNLNHDAMYWYRQDPGQGLRLIYYSQIVNDFQKGDIAEGYSVSREKKESFPLTVTSAQKNPTAFYLCASSARGTGELFFGEGSRLTVL.

V is TRBV18 and J is TRBJ1-2, with D unclear. Germline CDR1 and CDR2: KGHSH and LQKENI. V shed 1 base and J shed 4 bases, with 13 bases lying between them. The length of the CDR3 is 15 residues. As DNA, the CDR3 is TGTGCCAGCTCACCACAGGTTTCAGGTAGCTATGGCTACACCTTC. Its protein product is CASSPQVSGSYGYTF.

The chain combines TRBV5-6 with TRBJ1-1, with TRBD1 as a possible D gene (6 bases). The CDR3 runs to 16 residues. Germline V CDR1 and CDR2: SGHDT, YYEEEE. Trimming removed 3 bases at V and 1 base at J, with 16 bases between. CDR3 amino acids: CASSSTIQGENTEAFF. CDR3 DNA: TGTGCCAGCAGCTCTACCATACAGGGAGAGAACACTGAAGCTTTCTTT.

This rearrangement joins TRBV10-3 to TRBJ1-2; no definite D call. Trimming took 3 bases from V and 0 from J, leaving 8 bases between them. The CDR3 contains 14 residues. Germline V gene data show CDR1 as ENHRY and CDR2 as SYGVKD. DNA of the CDR3: TGTGCCATCAGTGACCAGGTAGCTAACTATGGCTACACCTTC. It codes for CAISDQVANYGYTF.

CDR3 residues: CASSPEAAATYGYTF. The DNA of the CDR3 is TGTGCCAGCTCACCGGAGGCAGCCGCGACCTATGGCTACACCTTC. This rearrangement joins TRBV18 to TRBJ1-2; D not certain. CDR3 length equals 15 residues. Germline V CDR1 and CDR2: KGHSH, LQKENI. Between the trimmed V and J ends, which lost 3 bases and 4 bases, there was a span of 15 bases.

V is TRBV6-6 and J is TRBJ2-7, with 12 bases lining up with TRBD1. Losses at the gene ends were 6 bases for V and 4 bases for J; bases not matched to a gene: 7. This CDR3 contains 15 residues. Germline assignment: CDR1 MNHNY and CDR2 SVGAGI (reference sequence). The CDR3 spells CASSKGQGAIYEQYF. In DNA, the CDR3 is TGTGCCAGCAGCAAGGGACAGGGGGCCATATACGAGCAGTACTTC.

This clone was observed a few times. This rearrangement joins TRBV30 to TRBJ2-6; TRBD2 matches at 9 bases. CDR1 is GTSNPN, CDR2 SVGIG, per germline (reference sequence). Trimming at V came to 2 bases and at J to 3 bases, leaving 5 bases not matched to a gene. The CDR3 sequence is 16 residues long. The DNA of the CDR3 is TGTGCCTGGAGTTTTAGCGGGGGATTTGGGGCCAACGTCCTGACTTTC. Residues: CAWSFSGGFGANVLTF.

The chain combines TRBV5-1 with TRBJ1-1; 8 nucleotides line up with TRBD1. This CDR3 is built from 17 residues. J lost 4 bases, V lost 4 bases, and 15 bases had no gene match. CDR1 SGHRS and CDR2 YFSETQ come from the germline V gene. CDR3 loop: CASSRTATDRAFTEAFF. CDR3 DNA: TGCGCCAGCAGCAGGACCGCGACGGACAGGGCTTTCACTGAAGCTTTCTTT. The full variable domain, in which reference TRBV5-1 and TRBJ1-1 provide the parts outside the CDR3, is KAGVTQTPRYLIKTRGQQVTLSCSPISGHRSVSWYQQTPGQGLQFLFEYFSETQRNKGNFPGRFSGRQFSNSRSEMNVSTLELGDSALYLCASSRTATDRAFTEAFFGQGTRLTVV.

This clone was observed a handful of times. The chain recombines TRBV5-1 with TRBJ1-1; D remains ambiguous. Germline V gene lookup returns CDR1 SGHRS and CDR2 YFSETQ. V was shortened by 3 bases and J by 1 base, with 10 bases between the two germline ends. This CDR3 contains 14 residues. CDR3 nucleotides: TGCGCCAGCAGCTACGGAGTCCAGAACACTGAAGCTTTCTTT. It translates to CASSYGVQNTEAFF.

This sequence joins TRBV19 and TRBJ1-1; TRBD1 aligns across 7 bases. The J segment lost 11 bases and the V segment lost 3 bases, leaving 12 bases of the junction unmatched. Germline CDR1 LNHDA, CDR2 SQIVND (reference sequence). The CDR3 has 14 amino acids. DNA for the CDR3: TGTGCCAGTAGTATGGGGACAGTCTCGGGTGGGGCTTTCTTT. Its translation: CASSMGTVSGGAFF.

This clone was detected only once. The chain carries TRBV29-1 and TRBJ1-1; 7 nucleotides agree with TRBD1. V lost 6 bases, J lost 0 bases, and 7 bases stayed unmatched. The germline V gene has CDR1 SQVTM and CDR2 ANQGSEA. CDR3 length: 14 amino acids. Written as DNA, the CDR3 is TGCAGCGTGTGGACAGGATTCATGAACACTGAAGCTTTCTTT. Amino acids: CSVWTGFMNTEAFF.

This sequence joins TRBV15 and TRBJ1-1, with a possible D match to TRBD1 (6 bases). V lost 4 bases and J 4 bases, leaving 10 bases between the germline ends. From germline, CDR1 is LNHNV and CDR2 YYDKDF (reference sequence). The CDR3 loop spans 13 amino acids. Here the CDR3 DNA reads TGTGCCACCAGCACAGGGGAATTCACTGAAGCTTTCTTT. This translates into CATSTGEFTEAFF.

CDR3 DNA sequence: TGTGCCAGCAGCTTATATGGCGGGGAGCAGTACTTC. This sequence encodes CASSLYGGEQYF. The rearrangement joins TRBV7-9 to TRBJ2-7; the D gene is possibly TRBD2 (5 bases). V was trimmed by 2 bases and J by 7 bases, leaving 9 bases between them. Germline V gene lookup returns CDR1 SEHNR and CDR2 FQNEAQ (reference sequence). The CDR3 loop spans 12 amino acids.

This sequence joins TRBV7-2 and TRBJ1-1, with unresolved D. The CDR3 extends over 16 amino acids. V was cut by 1 base and J by 2 bases, with 14 bases left in between. Germline-derived CDR1 and CDR2 are SGHTA and FQGNSA. CDR3 bases: TGTGCCAGCAGCTTAGTTCTTGTCAGTAGCAACACTGAAGCTTTCTTT. Its protein is CASSLVLVSSNTEAFF.

This rearrangement joins TRBV29-1 to TRBJ2-1; 9 bases align to TRBD1. The CDR3 runs 13 residues. From germline, CDR1 is SQVTM and CDR2 ANQGSEA. V gave up 3 bases and J gave up 4 bases; unmatched junction bases: 1. For the CDR3, the DNA is TGCAGCGTTGAGGGGACAGGGTACAATGAGCAGTTCTTC. This encodes CSVEGTGYNEQFF.